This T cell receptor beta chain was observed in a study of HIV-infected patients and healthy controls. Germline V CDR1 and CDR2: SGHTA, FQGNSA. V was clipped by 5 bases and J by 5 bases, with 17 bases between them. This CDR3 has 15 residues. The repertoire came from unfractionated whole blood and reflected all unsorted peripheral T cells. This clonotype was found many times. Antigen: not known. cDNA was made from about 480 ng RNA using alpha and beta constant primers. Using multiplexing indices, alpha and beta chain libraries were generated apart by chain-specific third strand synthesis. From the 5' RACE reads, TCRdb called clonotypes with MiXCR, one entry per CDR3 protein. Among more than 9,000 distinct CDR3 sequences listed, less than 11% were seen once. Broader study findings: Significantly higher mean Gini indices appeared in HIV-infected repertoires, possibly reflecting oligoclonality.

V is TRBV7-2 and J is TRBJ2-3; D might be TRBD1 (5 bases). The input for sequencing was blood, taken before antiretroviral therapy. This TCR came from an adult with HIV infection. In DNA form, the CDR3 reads TGTGCCAGCAGCGTACGAAGAGGAACAGGAGATACGCAGTATTTT. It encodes CASSVRRGTGDTQYF.